The 19 T cell receptor beta chains below come from one sample, sequenced in a study of T-cell reconstitution after alpha-beta-depleted transplantation in children. Preparing the TCRbeta library involved the use of unique molecular identifiers. TCRdb re-called the PCR reads through MiXCR, storing one row per CDR3 protein. The sample holds about 980,000 distinct CDR3 sequences, roughly 29% seen once. Material: PBMCs, mostly from graft donor cells, obtained 360 days after TCRalphabeta/CD19-depleted stem cell transplant. The receptors stem from a boy under two years old who had a stem cell transplant for SCID, so the T cells may come from the graft donor.

This clonotype showed up just a few times. The rearrangement joins TRBV5-5 to TRBJ2-7; tentative D call: TRBD1 (6 bases). This CDR3 spans 16 amino acids. Trimming took 0 bases from V and 2 from J, leaving 15 bases between them. Germline CDR1 and CDR2: SGHKS and YYEKEE (reference sequence). The CDR3 is CASSLGLGTPTYEQYF. The CDR3, as DNA: TGTGCCAGCAGCTTGGGCCTCGGGACACCAACCTACGAGCAGTACTTC.

The chain is built from TRBV28 and TRBJ2-5; no clear D. Germline V gene sequence: CDR1 MDHEN, CDR2 SYDVKM. The ends were cut back, 5 bases at V and 2 bases at J, with 21 bases in the middle. The CDR3 consists of 17 residues. CDR3 amino acids: CASSTPGGPWMQETQYF. The CDR3 bases are TGTGCCAGCAGTACCCCAGGTGGACCATGGATGCAAGAGACCCAGTACTTC. Full variable domain (remainder filled in from reference TRBV28 and TRBJ2-5): DVKVTQSSRYLVKRTGEKVFLECVQDMDHENMFWYRQDPGLGLRLIYFSYDVKMKEKGDIPEGYSVSREKKERFSLILESASTNQTSMYLCASSTPGGPWMQETQYFGPGTRLLVL.

The chain carries TRBV20-1 and TRBJ1-5; 7 bases line up with TRBD1. The junction had 8 bases not matched to a gene; V was cut back by 5 bases and J by 1 base. CDR1 is DFQATT and CDR2 is SNEGSKA in the germline V gene (reference sequence). The CDR3 covers 15 residues. CDR3 DNA: TGCAGTGCTCGCCCGACAGGGAGAAGCAATCAGCCCCAGCATTTT. It specifies CSARPTGRSNQPQHF.

This chain joins TRBV7-3 and TRBJ1-6, with D hard to call. The germline V gene encodes CDR1 SGHTA and CDR2 FQGTGA. The CDR3 is made up of 13 amino acids. With 5 bases removed from V and 7 bases from J, the gap between germline ends came to 9 bases. The CDR3 nucleotides are TGTGCCAGCAGCCCAGGAAGGAATTCACCCCTCCACTTT. Protein: CASSPGRNSPLHF.

This clonotype was detected ten times or more. The V call is TRBV28, the J call TRBJ1-1, with D possibly TRBD1 on 5 matching bases. This CDR3 is 14 amino acids long. Trimming left V 2 bases short and J 1 base short, with 8 bases between. Per the germline V gene, CDR1 is MDHEN and CDR2 is SYDVKM. CDR3 sequence reads: CASSLGAPNTEAFF. CDR3 DNA: TGTGCCAGCAGTTTAGGGGCTCCGAACACTGAAGCTTTCTTT.

The sample holds a few counts of this clonotype. J is TRBJ2-1 and V is TRBV30, with 9 bases aligning to TRBD2. The length of the CDR3 is 15 residues. Germline assignment: CDR1 GTSNPN and CDR2 SVGIG (reference sequence). After removal of 0 bases from V and 6 bases from J, the junction contained 6 bases not matched to a gene. CDR3: CAWSVRSGGINEQFF. As DNA, the CDR3 is TGTGCCTGGAGTGTAAGGAGCGGGGGGATCAATGAGCAGTTCTTC. Drawing the rest from reference TRBV30 and TRBJ2-1, the complete variable domain is SQTIHQWPATLVQPVGSPLSLECTVEGTSNPNLYWYRQAAGRGLQLLFYSVGIGQISSEVPQNLSASRPQDRQFILSSKKLLLSDSGFYLCAWSVRSGGINEQFFGPGTRLTVL.

V and J are TRBV4-3 and TRBJ2-7, with TRBD1 as a possible D gene (7 bases). The CDR3 extends over 23 amino acids. Trimming left V 1 base short and J 2 bases short, with 36 bases between. Germline assignment: CDR1 LGHNA and CDR2 YSLEER. CDR3 in DNA: TGCGCCAGCAGCCAAGGGGCGGGACAGACTATCGGGGGATTTTCGTTGAGCCCCTACGAGCAGTACTTC. Translation: CASSQGAGQTIGGFSLSPYEQYF.

The chain recombines TRBV4-3 with TRBJ1-2, with D unresolved. This CDR3 has 14 residues. Trimming removed 1 base at V and 3 bases at J, with 9 bases between. CDR1 LGHNA and CDR2 YSLEER come from the germline V gene. The CDR3 nucleotides are TGCGCCAGCAGCCAAGGAGCAGACGACTATGGCTACACCTTC. Its translation: CASSQGADDYGYTF.

This clonotype was observed a few times. CDR3 amino acids: CSVAPLLAASTDTQYF. In nucleotides, the CDR3 is TGCAGCGTTGCCCCCTTACTAGCGGCTAGCACAGATACGCAGTATTTT. The genes are TRBV29-1 and TRBJ2-3; 8 bases match TRBD2. The CDR3 loop spans 16 amino acids. Trimming removed 4 bases from V and 0 bases from J; junction bases left unmatched: 9. Germline lookup yields CDR1 SQVTM and CDR2 ANQGSEA.

The gene calls are TRBV6-2 or TRBV6-3 and TRBJ1-5; D gene ambiguous. The V and J ends lost 2 bases and 2 bases respectively, with 16 bases between them. Germline CDR1 reads MNHEY; CDR2 reads SVGEGT. CDR3 size: 17 residues. CDR3 loop: CASSYLGIRSRNQPQHF. CDR3 bases: TGTGCCAGCAGTTACCTGGGGATTCGGTCGCGCAATCAGCCCCAGCATTTT.

This chain uses TRBV28 with TRBJ2-2; 8 bases map to TRBD1. The CDR3 totals 15 residues. V lost 6 bases to trimming and J lost 4 bases; unmatched junction nucleotides: 7. Germline assignment: CDR1 MDHEN and CDR2 SYDVKM. CDR3 residues: CASSSPGTGTGELFF. CDR3 coding DNA: TGTGCCAGCAGCTCCCCCGGGACAGGCACCGGGGAGCTGTTTTTT.

A few counts support this clonotype. The CDR3, as DNA: TGTGCCAGCAGAACGGGACACTCTGGGGCCAACGTCCTGACTTTC. This translates into CASRTGHSGANVLTF. The V call is TRBV6-1, the J call TRBJ2-6, with D maybe TRBD1 (6 bases). V lost 6 bases and J 0 bases, leaving 9 bases between the germline ends. The CDR3 loop spans 15 amino acids. Germline V gene data show CDR1 as MNHNS and CDR2 as SASEGT.

This chain connects TRBV4-2 to TRBJ2-4, with 7 bases identical to TRBD2. The CDR3 covers 16 residues. Germline lookup yields CDR1 LGHNA and CDR2 YNFKEQ. J was trimmed by 1 base and V by 1 base; bases with no gene match: 4. In nucleotides, the CDR3 is TGTGCCAGCAGCCAAGCGGGGGGAGCGGCCAAAAACATTCAGTACTTC. Amino acid sequence: CASSQAGGAAKNIQYF.

This clonotype was seen just once. The DNA for the CDR3 is TGTGCCATCAGCCGACAGGGTAGAGACACTGAAGCTTTCTTT. This translates into CAISRQGRDTEAFF. The chain links TRBV10-3 to TRBJ1-1, with 7 bases lining up with TRBD1. V shed 6 bases and J 3 bases; nucleotides not matched to a gene: 7. The germline V gene has CDR1 ENHRY and CDR2 SYGVKD. The CDR3 contains 14 residues.

The rearrangement links TRBV7-2 to TRBJ2-2; D may match TRBD1 or TRBD2 (5 bases each). V was shortened by 5 bases and J by 6 bases, with 19 bases between the two germline ends. Per germline, CDR1 SGHTA and CDR2 FQGNSA. This CDR3 spans 16 amino acids. CDR3 in amino acids: CASSHVGNRGAGELFF. The CDR3 nucleotides are TGTGCCAGCAGCCACGTAGGGAATCGGGGCGCCGGGGAGCTGTTTTTT. Full variable domain (outside the CDR3, taken from reference TRBV7-2 and TRBJ2-2): GAGVSQSPSNKVTEKGKDVELRCDPISGHTALYWYRQSLGQGLEFLIYFQGNSAPDKSGLPSDRFSAERTGGSVSTLTIQRTQQEDSAVYLCASSHVGNRGAGELFFGEGSRLTVL.

The chain recombines TRBV28 with TRBJ2-7; no firm D call. CDR3 length: 15 amino acids. From germline, CDR1 is MDHEN and CDR2 SYDVKM. V lost 5 bases to trimming and J lost 4 bases, with 18 bases between them. The CDR3: CASSLQGPPPYEQYF. The DNA for the CDR3 is TGTGCCAGCAGTCTACAAGGTCCTCCACCATACGAGCAGTACTTC.

The chain combines TRBV7-9 with TRBJ2-7; 7 positions match TRBD2. Germline CDR1 SEHNR, CDR2 FQNEAQ (reference sequence). This CDR3 spans 15 amino acids. The J segment lost 2 bases and the V segment lost 3 bases, leaving 7 bases of the junction unmatched. CDR3 in amino acids: CASSLGGVNTYEQYF. As DNA, the CDR3 is TGTGCCAGCAGCTTGGGAGGGGTCAACACCTACGAGCAGTACTTC.

The chain is built from TRBV7-9 and TRBJ1-5, with 7 bases identical to TRBD1. The CDR3 extends over 17 amino acids. Unmatched junction bases numbered 12, after V lost 5 bases and J lost 2 bases. Per germline, CDR1 SEHNR and CDR2 FQNEAQ (reference sequence). CDR3: CASSPGQSEKGNQPQHF. The CDR3 DNA is TGTGCCAGCAGCCCGGGACAGAGTGAGAAGGGCAATCAGCCCCAGCATTTT. The variable domain in full, completed from reference TRBV7-9 and TRBJ1-5, reads DTGVSQNPRHKITKRGQNVTFRCDPISEHNRLYWYRQTLGQGPEFLTYFQNEAQLEKSRLLSDRFSAERPKGSFSTLEIQRTEQGDSAMYLCASSPGQSEKGNQPQHFGDGTRLSIL.

This chain uses TRBV10-3 with TRBJ2-3, with D uncertain. Deletions cut 6 bases from V and 1 base from J, with 5 bases between. The V gene's germline CDR1 is ENHRY and CDR2 SYGVKD. CDR3 length equals 12 residues. CDR3 bases: TGTGCCATCAGCAGCGGCACAGATACGCAGTATTTT. Its protein is CAISSGTDTQYF.